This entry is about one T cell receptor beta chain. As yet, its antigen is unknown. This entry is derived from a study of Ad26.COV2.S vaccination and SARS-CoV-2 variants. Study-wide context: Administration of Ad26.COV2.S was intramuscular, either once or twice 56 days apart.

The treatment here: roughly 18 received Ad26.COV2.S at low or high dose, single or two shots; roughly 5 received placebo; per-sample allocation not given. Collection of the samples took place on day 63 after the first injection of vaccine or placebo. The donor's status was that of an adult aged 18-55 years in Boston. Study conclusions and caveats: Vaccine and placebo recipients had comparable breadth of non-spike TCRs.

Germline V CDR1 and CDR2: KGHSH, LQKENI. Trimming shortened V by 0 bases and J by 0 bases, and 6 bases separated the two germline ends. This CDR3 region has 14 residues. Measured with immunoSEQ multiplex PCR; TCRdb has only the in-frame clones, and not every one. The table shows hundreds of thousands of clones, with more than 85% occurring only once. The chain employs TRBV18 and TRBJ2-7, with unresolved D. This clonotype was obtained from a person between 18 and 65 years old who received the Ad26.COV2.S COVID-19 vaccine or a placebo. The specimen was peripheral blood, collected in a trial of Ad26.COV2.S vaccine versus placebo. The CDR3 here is CASSPPGNSYEQYF. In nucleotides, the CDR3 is TGTGCCAGCTCACCACCGGGCAACTCCTACGAGCAGTACTTC.